This T cell receptor beta chain derives from a study of blood T cell repertoires in COVID-19. Study in general: COVID-19 samples collected from the United States, Italy and Spain covered acute and convalescent phases. T cells, B-cell-depleted T cells, or PBMCs supplied cDNA or gDNA.

This clone was counted between two and nine times. Losses at the gene ends were 7 bases for V and 6 bases for J; bases not matched to a gene: 7. This CDR3 is 13 amino acids long. CDR1 and CDR2 from the germline V gene are SGHDT and YYEEEE. The protocol was immunoSEQ multiplex PCR, while the TCRdb copy is restricted to in-frame clones and leaves out a portion. This table has just under 350,000 clones, about 90% appearing once. Sequencing was carried out using peripheral blood. V gene TRBV5-6 combines with J gene TRBJ2-3; 8 nucleotides match TRBD1. The origin of this receptor is a woman between 65 and 79 years old with COVID-19, enrolled during active disease. This CDR3 is CASAGQGMDTQYF. CDR3 nucleotide sequence: TGTGCCAGCGCCGGACAGGGAATGGATACGCAGTATTTT.